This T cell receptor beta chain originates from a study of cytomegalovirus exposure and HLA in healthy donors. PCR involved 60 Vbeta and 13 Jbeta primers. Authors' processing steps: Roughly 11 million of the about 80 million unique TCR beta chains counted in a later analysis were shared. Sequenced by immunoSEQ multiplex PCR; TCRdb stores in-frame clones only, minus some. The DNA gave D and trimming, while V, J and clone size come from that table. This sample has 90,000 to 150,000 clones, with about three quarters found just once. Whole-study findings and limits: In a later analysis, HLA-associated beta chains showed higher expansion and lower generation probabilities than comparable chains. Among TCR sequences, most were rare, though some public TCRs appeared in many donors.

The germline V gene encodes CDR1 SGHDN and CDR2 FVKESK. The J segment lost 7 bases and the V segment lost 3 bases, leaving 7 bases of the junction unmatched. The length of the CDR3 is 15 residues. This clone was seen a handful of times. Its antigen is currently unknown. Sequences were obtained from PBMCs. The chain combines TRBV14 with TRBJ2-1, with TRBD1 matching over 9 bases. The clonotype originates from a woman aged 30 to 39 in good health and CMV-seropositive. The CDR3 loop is CASSQNRGLRNEQFF. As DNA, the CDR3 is TGTGCCAGCAGCCAGAACAGGGGGCTGAGGAATGAGCAGTTCTTC.